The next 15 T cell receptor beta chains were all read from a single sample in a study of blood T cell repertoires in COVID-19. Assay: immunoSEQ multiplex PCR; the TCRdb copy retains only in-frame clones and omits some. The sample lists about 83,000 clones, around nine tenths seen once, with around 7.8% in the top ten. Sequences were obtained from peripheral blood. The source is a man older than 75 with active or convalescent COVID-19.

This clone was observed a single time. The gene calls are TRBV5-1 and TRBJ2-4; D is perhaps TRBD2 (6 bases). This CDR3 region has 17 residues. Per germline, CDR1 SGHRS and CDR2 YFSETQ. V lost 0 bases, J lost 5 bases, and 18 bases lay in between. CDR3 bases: TGCGCCAGCAGCTTGGATTTCGGGGGTTGGGAGGAAAACATTCAGTACTTC. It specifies CASSLDFGGWEENIQYF.

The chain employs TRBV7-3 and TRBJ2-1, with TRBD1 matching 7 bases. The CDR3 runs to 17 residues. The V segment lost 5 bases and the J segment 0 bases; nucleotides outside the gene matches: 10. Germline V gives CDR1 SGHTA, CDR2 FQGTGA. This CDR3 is CASSKRDSPSSYNEQFF. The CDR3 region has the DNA TGTGCCAGCAGCAAAAGGGACAGCCCAAGCTCCTACAATGAGCAGTTCTTC.

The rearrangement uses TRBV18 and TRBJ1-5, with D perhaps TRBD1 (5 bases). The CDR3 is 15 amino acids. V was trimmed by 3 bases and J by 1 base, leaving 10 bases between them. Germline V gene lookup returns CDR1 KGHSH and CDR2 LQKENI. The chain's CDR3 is CASSPRVRSNQPQHF. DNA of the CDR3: TGTGCCAGCTCACCCAGGGTAAGGAGCAATCAGCCCCAGCATTTT.

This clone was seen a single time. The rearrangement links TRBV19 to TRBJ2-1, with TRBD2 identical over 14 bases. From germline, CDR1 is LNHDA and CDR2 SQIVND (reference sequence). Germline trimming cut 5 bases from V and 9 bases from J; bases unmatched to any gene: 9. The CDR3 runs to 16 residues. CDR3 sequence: CASSALTSGGAGEQFF. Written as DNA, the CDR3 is TGTGCCAGTAGTGCCTTGACTAGCGGGGGGGCAGGTGAGCAGTTCTTC.

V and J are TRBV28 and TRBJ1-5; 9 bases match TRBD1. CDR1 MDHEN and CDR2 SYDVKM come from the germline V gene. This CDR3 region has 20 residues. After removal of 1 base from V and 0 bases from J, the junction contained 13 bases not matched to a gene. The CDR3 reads CASSLSSGQGWGYSNQPQHF. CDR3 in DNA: TGTGCCAGCAGTTTATCTTCGGGACAGGGTTGGGGATATAGCAATCAGCCCCAGCATTTT.

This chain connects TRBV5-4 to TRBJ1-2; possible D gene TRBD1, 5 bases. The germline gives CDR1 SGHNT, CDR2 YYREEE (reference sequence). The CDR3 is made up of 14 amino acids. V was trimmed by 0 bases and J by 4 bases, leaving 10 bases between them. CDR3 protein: CASSLVQGGYGYTF. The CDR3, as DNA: TGTGCCAGCAGCTTGGTTCAGGGTGGCTATGGCTACACCTTC.

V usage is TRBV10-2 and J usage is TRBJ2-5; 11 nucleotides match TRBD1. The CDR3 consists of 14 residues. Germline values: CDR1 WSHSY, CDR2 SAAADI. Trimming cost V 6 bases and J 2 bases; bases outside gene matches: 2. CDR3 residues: CASSRDRGQETQYF. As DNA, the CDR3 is TGCGCCAGCAGCCGGGACAGGGGGCAAGAGACCCAGTACTTC.

CDR3 sequence (DNA): TGTGCCAGTAGTATTAGAACAGAGTATGAAAAACTGTTTTTT. Its protein product is CASSIRTEYEKLFF. The rearrangement links TRBV19 to TRBJ1-4; D is ambiguous. Between the trimmed V and J ends, which lost 3 bases and 6 bases, there was a span of 11 bases. The CDR3 is 14 residues long. CDR1 is LNHDA and CDR2 is SQIVND in the germline V gene (reference sequence).

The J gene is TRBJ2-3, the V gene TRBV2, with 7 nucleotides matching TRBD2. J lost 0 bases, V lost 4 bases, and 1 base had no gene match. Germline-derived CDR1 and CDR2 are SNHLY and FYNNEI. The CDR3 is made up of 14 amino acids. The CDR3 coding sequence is TGTGCCAGCAGTGTTAGCGGGAGCACAGATACGCAGTATTTT. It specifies CASSVSGSTDTQYF.

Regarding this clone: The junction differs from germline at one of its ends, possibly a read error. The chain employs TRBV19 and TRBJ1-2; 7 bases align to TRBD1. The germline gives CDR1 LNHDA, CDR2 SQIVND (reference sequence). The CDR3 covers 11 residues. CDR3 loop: CASSEQGGYTF. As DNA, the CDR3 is TGTGCCAGTAGCGAACAAGGGGGCTACACTTTC.

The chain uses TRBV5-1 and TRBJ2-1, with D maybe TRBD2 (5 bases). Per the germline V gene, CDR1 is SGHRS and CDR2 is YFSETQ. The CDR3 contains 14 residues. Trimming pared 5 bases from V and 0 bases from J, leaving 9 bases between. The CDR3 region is CASRKDFSYNEQFF. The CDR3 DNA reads TGCGCCAGCAGAAAGGACTTCTCCTACAATGAGCAGTTCTTC.

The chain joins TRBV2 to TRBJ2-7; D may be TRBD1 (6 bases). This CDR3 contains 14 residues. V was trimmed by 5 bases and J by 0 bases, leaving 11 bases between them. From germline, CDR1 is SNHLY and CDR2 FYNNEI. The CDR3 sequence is CASSFTGISYEQYV. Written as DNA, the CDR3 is TGTGCCAGCAGTTTCACAGGGATCTCCTACGAGCAGTACGTC.

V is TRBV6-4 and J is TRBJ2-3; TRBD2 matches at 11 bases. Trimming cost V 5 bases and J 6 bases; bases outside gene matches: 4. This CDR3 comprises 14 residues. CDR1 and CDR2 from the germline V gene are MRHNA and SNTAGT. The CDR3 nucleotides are TGTGCCAGCAGTACTCTAGCGGGGGGCGATACGCAGTATTTT. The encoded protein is CASSTLAGGDTQYF.

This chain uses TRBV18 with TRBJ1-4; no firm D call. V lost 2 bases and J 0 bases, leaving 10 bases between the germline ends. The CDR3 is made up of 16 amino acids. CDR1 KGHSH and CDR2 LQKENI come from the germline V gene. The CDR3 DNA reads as TGTGCCAGCTCACCAACGGGCGGGGCAACTAATGAAAAACTGTTTTTT. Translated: CASSPTGGATNEKLFF.

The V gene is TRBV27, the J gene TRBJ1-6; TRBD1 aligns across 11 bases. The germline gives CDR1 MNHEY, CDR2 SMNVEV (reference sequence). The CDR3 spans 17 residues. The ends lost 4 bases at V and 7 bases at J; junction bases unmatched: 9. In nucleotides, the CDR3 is TGTGCCAGCAGTTGGAGACCGGGACAGGGGGTGAATTCACCCCTCCACTTT. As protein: CASSWRPGQGVNSPLHF.